The 11 T cell receptor beta chains presented below share a single source sample, sequenced in a study of blood T cell repertoires in COVID-19. Clones were sequenced by immunoSEQ multiplex PCR, and TCRdb holds only the in-frame ones, with some missing. The sample has approximately 300,000 clones; 70% to 90% are singletons. Sequencing was done on a sample of PBMCs or T cells enriched from blood (not recorded which). These TCRs come from a woman aged 25 to 39 who had recovered from COVID-19.

The rearrangement uses TRBV29-1 and TRBJ1-5, with D perhaps matching TRBD1 (6 bases). The CDR3 runs 15 residues. V lost 0 bases and J lost 1, with 10 bases in between. Germline V gives CDR1 SQVTM, CDR2 ANQGSEA. The CDR3 DNA reads TGCAGCGTTGAAGAGCACAGGGTCAGCAATCAGCCCCAGCATTTT. It encodes CSVEEHRVSNQPQHF.

This sequence joins TRBV6-5 and TRBJ1-1; D unclear. The germline V gene has CDR1 MNHEY and CDR2 SVGAGI. This CDR3 has 15 amino acids. Trimming took off 4 bases at V and 1 base at J, with 13 bases between the two ends. CDR3 nucleotide sequence: TGTGCCAGCAGTTTTGCGCCCGACAAGAACACTGAAGCTTTCTTT. As protein: CASSFAPDKNTEAFF.

This CDR3 is CAWSVLSSGGPSSYEQYF. CDR3 in DNA: TGTGCCTGGAGTGTCTTATCTAGCGGGGGCCCAAGCTCCTACGAGCAGTACTTC. The chain joins TRBV30 to TRBJ2-7; the match to TRBD2 covers 10 bases. This CDR3 contains 18 residues. With 0 bases clipped from V and 0 bases from J, the junction kept 11 bases outside the gene matches. Germline loops: CDR1 GTSNPN, CDR2 SVGIG (reference sequence). The whole variable domain, remainder taken from reference TRBV30 and TRBJ2-7, is SQTIHQWPATLVQPVGSPLSLECTVEGTSNPNLYWYRQAAGRGLQLLFYSVGIGQISSEVPQNLSASRPQDRQFILSSKKLLLSDSGFYLCAWSVLSSGGPSSYEQYFGPGTRLTVT.

This chain connects TRBV28 to TRBJ1-5, with 9 nucleotides matching TRBD1. The CDR3 is 15 residues long. The V gene end was trimmed by 6 bases and the J gene end by 2 bases; junction bases not matched to a gene: 5. CDR1 is MDHEN and CDR2 is SYDVKM in the germline V gene. CDR3 residues: CASSLRDRGNQPQHF. In nucleotides, the CDR3 is TGTGCCAGCAGCCTCCGGGACAGGGGCAATCAGCCCCAGCATTTT.

This chain links TRBV9 with TRBJ2-7; 7 bases fit TRBD2. CDR3 length: 15 amino acids. CDR1 and CDR2 from the germline V gene are SGDLS and YYNGEE. Trimming took 3 bases from V and 6 from J; bases not matched to a gene: 12. The CDR3 loop reads CASSAYGGGVGEQYF. The CDR3, as DNA: TGTGCCAGCAGCGCCTACGGTGGGGGGGTCGGCGAGCAGTACTTC.

The chain combines TRBV10-1 with TRBJ2-2, with D possibly being TRBD2 (6 bases). The V gene's germline CDR1 is WNHNN and CDR2 SYGVQD (reference sequence). Trimming removed 8 bases at V and 6 bases at J, with 16 bases between. This CDR3 spans 14 amino acids. The CDR3 DNA reads TGCGCCAGCGGCGGGGCACTAGGGGCCGGGGAGCTGTTTTTT. It translates to CASGGALGAGELFF.

This rearrangement joins TRBV7-9 to TRBJ1-1; possibly TRBD1 for D (6 bases). Germline-derived CDR1 and CDR2 are SEHNR and FQNEAQ (reference sequence). Trimming pared 3 bases from V and 1 base from J, leaving 9 bases between. The CDR3 is made up of 14 amino acids. The CDR3 spells CASSFWTENTEAFF. CDR3 nucleotides: TGTGCCAGCAGCTTTTGGACAGAGAACACTGAAGCTTTCTTT.

The chain is built from TRBV6-5 and TRBJ1-6, with 7 bases identical to TRBD1. V trimming: 2 bases; J trimming: 9 bases; junction bases outside the gene matches: 4. Germline values: CDR1 MNHEY, CDR2 SVGAGI. The CDR3 loop spans 14 amino acids. The CDR3 here is CASSYLDRTSPLHF. In nucleotides, the CDR3 is TGTGCCAGCAGTTACCTGGACAGGACTTCACCCCTCCACTTT.

V gene TRBV4-2 combines with J gene TRBJ1-3; 7 bases match TRBD1. Germline loops: CDR1 LGHNA, CDR2 YNFKEQ. V dropped 4 bases and J dropped 4; count of bases not matched to a gene: 4. This CDR3 has 14 amino acids. The CDR3 DNA reads TGTGCCAGCAGCCTACAGGGGTCCGGAAACACCATATATTTT. Its translation: CASSLQGSGNTIYF.

The V and J genes are TRBV19 and TRBJ2-2; D not certain. The length of the CDR3 is 18 residues. CDR1 is LNHDA and CDR2 is SQIVND in the germline V gene (reference sequence). Deletions cut 5 bases from V and 4 bases from J, with 23 bases between. CDR3 coding DNA: TGTGCCAGTAGTTTGATACCCGCGGCGGCCCGGAGCACCGGGGAGCTGTTTTTT. It codes for CASSLIPAAARSTGELFF.

The J gene is TRBJ1-1, the V gene TRBV9; D is ambiguous. V lost 2 bases, J lost 0 bases, and 14 bases lay in between. This CDR3 is 16 amino acids long. Germline V gene lookup returns CDR1 SGDLS and CDR2 YYNGEE. The CDR3 is CASSVRSEQLNTEAFF. DNA of the CDR3: TGTGCCAGCAGCGTGAGGAGCGAACAACTGAACACTGAAGCTTTCTTT.